The present T cell receptor beta chain was sequenced within a study of shared clonotypes between healthy human individuals. Background on the study: A couple of female and a few male donors aged 18 to 49 were enrolled.

V lost 4 bases and J lost 6, with 11 bases in between. CDR3 length equals 14 residues. Germline assignment: CDR1 SGDLS and CDR2 YYNGEE. In the CD4+ fraction, cells were divided into CD45RA+ naive and CD45RA-negative memory subsets. This clone was observed a single time. Profiling relied on immunoSEQ multiplex PCR, and the TCRdb table lists in-frame clones only, not all of them. Of some 2,100,000 clones in the sample, 90% to 96% were seen once. This chain links TRBV9 with TRBJ1-6; D gene ambiguous. Sequenced: naive CD4+ T cells sorted from blood. This sample's subset: CD45RA+ positively selected. The receptor's source is a man aged 18 to 30 in good health. CDR3 loop: CASSPWTSNSPLHF. CDR3 nucleotide sequence: TGTGCCAGCAGCCCCTGGACCTCTAATTCACCCCTCCACTTT. The full variable domain, with the rest looked up from reference TRBV9 and TRBJ1-6, is DSGVTQTPKHLITATGQRVTLRCSPRSGDLSVYWYQQSLDQGLQFLIQYYNGEERAKGNILERFSAQQFPDLHSELNLSSLELGDSALYFCASSPWTSNSPLHFGNGTRLTVT.